This T cell receptor beta chain was recorded in a study of control samples from healthy donors and cancer patients. Sequenced by immunoSEQ multiplex PCR; TCRdb stores in-frame clones only, minus some. This sample has tens of thousands of clones; around 80% occur once, and the top ten carry roughly 21%. Sequenced: PBMCs. This clonotype originated in a man between 60 and 75 years old with head and neck cancer.

The CDR3 loop is CASSLAQGHGYTF. DNA for the CDR3: TGTGCCAGCAGCTTGGCCCAGGGTCATGGCTACACCTTC. J is TRBJ1-2 and V is TRBV5-6; tentative D call: TRBD1 (5 bases). The germline V gene encodes CDR1 SGHDT and CDR2 YYEEEE. The V gene lost 0 bases and the J gene lost 6 bases, with 9 bases spanning the gap. This CDR3 is built from 13 residues.